The text below deals with one T cell receptor (beta chain). Its antigen is not identified. Each sorted population was over 95% pure. This CDR3 has 14 residues. V dropped 8 bases and J dropped 6; count of bases not matched to a gene: 12. From germline, CDR1 is SGHTA and CDR2 FQGNSA. This entry is derived from a study of beta chain features in type 1 diabetes. The study's findings and limits: Individuals with type 1 diabetes displayed fewer insertions and more deletions at VDJ junctions. Sequencing the cDNA could make cells with high TCR expression show up more than they should. Relative to healthy donors, patients appeared to have naive, central memory and Treg TCRB repertoires that were more similar. Researchers report that Type 1 diabetes patients had moderately but significantly shorter TCRB CDR3s across all four CD4+ subsets.

Reverse transcribing all isolated RNA meant expressed TCRB transcripts were sequenced. Profiled with immunoSEQ multiplex PCR; TCRdb holds only in-frame clones, not every one. Among 300,000 to 350,000 clones listed, approximately 9.7% were seen once. This sequence joins TRBV7-2 and TRBJ1-1; 7 nucleotides agree with TRBD1. This receptor was taken from a man aged 30-40 years with type 1 diabetes. Input material: central memory CD4+ T cells from blood. The CDR3 loop reads CASSTLRGDPEAFF. CDR3 in DNA: TGTGCCAGCTCGACCCTCAGGGGGGATCCTGAAGCTTTCTTT.